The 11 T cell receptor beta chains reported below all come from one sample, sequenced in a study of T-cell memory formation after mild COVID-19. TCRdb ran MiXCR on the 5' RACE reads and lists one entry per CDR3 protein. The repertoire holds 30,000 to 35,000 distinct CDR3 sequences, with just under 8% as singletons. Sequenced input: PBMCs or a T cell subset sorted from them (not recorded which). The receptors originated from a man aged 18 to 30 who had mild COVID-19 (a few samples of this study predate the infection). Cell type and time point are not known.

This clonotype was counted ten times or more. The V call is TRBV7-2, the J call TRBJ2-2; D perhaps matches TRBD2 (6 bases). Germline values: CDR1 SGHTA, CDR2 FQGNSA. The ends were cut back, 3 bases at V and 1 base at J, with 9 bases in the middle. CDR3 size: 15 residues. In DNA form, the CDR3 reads TGTGCCAGCAGCTTGAACGGGGGGAACACCGGGGAGCTGTTTTTT. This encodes CASSLNGGNTGELFF.

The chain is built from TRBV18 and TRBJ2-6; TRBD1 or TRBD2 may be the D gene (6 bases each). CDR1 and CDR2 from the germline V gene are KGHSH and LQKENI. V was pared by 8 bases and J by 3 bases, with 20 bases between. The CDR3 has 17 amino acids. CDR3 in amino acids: CASAPVWGAVGANVLTF. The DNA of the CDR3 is TGTGCCAGCGCCCCGGTGTGGGGGGCGGTTGGGGCCAACGTCCTGACTTTC.

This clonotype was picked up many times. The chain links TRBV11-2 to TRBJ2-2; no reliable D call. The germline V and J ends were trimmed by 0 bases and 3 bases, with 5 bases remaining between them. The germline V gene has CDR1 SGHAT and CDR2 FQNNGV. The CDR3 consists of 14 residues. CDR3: CASSLDPYTGELFF. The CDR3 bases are TGTGCCAGCAGCTTAGATCCGTACACCGGGGAGCTGTTTTTT.

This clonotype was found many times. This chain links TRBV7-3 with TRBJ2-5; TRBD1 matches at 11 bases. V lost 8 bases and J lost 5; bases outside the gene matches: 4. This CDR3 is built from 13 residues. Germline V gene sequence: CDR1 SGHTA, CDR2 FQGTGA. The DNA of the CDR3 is TGTGCCAGCGGACAGGGGGCAACGGAGACCCAGTACTTC. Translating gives CASGQGATETQYF.

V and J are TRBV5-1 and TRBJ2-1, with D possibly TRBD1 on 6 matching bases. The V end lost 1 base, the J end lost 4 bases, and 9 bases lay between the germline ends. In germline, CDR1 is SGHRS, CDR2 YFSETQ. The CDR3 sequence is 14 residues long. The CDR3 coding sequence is TGCGCCAGCAGCTTGTACACAGGGTACAATGAGCAGTTCTTC. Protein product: CASSLYTGYNEQFF.

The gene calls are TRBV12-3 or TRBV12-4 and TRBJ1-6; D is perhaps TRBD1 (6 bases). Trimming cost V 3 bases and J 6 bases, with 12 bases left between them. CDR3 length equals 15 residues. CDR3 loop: CASSLGAGVNSPLHF. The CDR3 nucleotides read TGTGCCAGCAGTTTGGGGGCAGGGGTTAATTCACCCCTCCACTTT.

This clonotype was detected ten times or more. The chain's CDR3 is CASSLWGEFVEQYF. The DNA for the CDR3 is TGTGCCAGCAGTTTGTGGGGGGAATTCGTCGAGCAGTACTTC. The genes are TRBV6-2 or TRBV6-3 and TRBJ2-7; TRBD2 is a possible D gene (6 bases). Germline values: CDR1 MNHEY, CDR2 SVGEGT. The ends were cut back, 4 bases at V and 6 bases at J, with 16 bases in the middle. The CDR3 consists of 14 residues.

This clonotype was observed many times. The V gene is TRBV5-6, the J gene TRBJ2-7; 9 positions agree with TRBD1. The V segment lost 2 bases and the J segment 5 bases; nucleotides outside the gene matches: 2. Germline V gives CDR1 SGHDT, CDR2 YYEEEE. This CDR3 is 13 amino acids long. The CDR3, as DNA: TGTGCCAGCAGCTTACACAGGGGGCACGAGCAGTACGTC. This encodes CASSLHRGHEQYV.

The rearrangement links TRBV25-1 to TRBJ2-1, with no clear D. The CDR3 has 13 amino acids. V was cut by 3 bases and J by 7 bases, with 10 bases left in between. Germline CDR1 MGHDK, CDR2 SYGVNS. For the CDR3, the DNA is TGTGCCAGCAGTGATGGGTGGGCGAATGAGCAGTTCTTC. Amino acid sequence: CASSDGWANEQFF.

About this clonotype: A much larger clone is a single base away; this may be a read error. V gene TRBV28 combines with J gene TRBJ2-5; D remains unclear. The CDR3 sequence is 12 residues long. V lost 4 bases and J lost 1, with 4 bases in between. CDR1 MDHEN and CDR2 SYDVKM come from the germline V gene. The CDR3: CASSWGQETQYF. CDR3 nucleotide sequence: TGTGCCAGCAGTTGGGGCCAAGAGACCCAGTACTTC. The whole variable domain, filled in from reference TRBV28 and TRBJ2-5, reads DVKVTQSSRYLVKRTGEKVFLECVQDMDHENMFWYRQDPGLGLRLIYFSYDVKMKEKGDIPEGYSVSREKKERFSLILESASTNQTSMYLCASSWGQETQYFGPGTRLLVL.

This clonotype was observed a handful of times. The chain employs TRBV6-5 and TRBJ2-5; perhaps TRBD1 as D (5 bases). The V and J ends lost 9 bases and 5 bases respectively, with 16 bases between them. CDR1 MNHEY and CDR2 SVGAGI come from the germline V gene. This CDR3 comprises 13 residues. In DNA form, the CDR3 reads TGTGCCAGAAAAAAGACAGCTGCGGAGACCCAGTACTTC. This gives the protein CARKKTAAETQYF.